Below, 15 T cell receptor beta chains from the same sample are listed, as sequenced in a study of control samples from healthy donors and cancer patients. Libraries were prepared by immunoSEQ multiplex PCR; TCRdb keeps only in-frame clonotypes and omits some of them. The sample lists approximately 66,000 clones; almost 90% were seen once. The source material was PBMCs. These TCRs come from a man in his fifties or sixties with colorectal cancer.

This chain uses TRBV27 with TRBJ2-1; a weak D match, TRBD1 (5 bases). The CDR3 is 13 amino acids. Per the germline V gene, CDR1 is MNHEY and CDR2 is SMNVEV (reference sequence). Between the trimmed V and J ends, which lost 0 bases and 8 bases, there was a span of 8 bases. The chain's CDR3 is CASSLSGLDEQFF. CDR3 nucleotides: TGTGCCAGCAGTTTATCGGGGCTGGATGAGCAGTTCTTC.

The V gene is TRBV3-1 (or the pseudogene TRBV3-2), the J gene TRBJ2-1, with 9 bases lining up with TRBD2. This CDR3 has 15 residues. The V gene end was trimmed by 4 bases and the J gene end by 4 bases; junction bases not matched to a gene: 5. From germline, CDR1 is LGHDT and CDR2 YNNKEL (reference sequence). The CDR3 DNA follows: TGTGCCAGCAGCCCCTCGAGCGGGGGGTACAATGAGCAGTTCTTC. Encoded protein: CASSPSSGGYNEQFF.

The rearrangement uses TRBV7-9 and TRBJ1-1; D remains unclear. V gave up 7 bases and J gave up 2 bases, with 17 bases separating them. Germline V gene data show CDR1 as SEHNR and CDR2 as FQNEAQ (reference sequence). CDR3 length: 15 residues. The CDR3 DNA is TGTGCCAGCACCTTGGAGGAACGGGGAAACACTGAAGCTTTCTTT. Translated: CASTLEERGNTEAFF.

The V gene is TRBV11-3, the J gene TRBJ1-4, with 8 bases matching TRBD1. Germline V gene data show CDR1 as SGHNT and CDR2 as YENEEA. J gave up 2 bases and V 5 bases, and 1 base lay outside the gene matches. The CDR3 is 14 residues long. Written as DNA, the CDR3 is TGTGCCAGCAGCCGACAGGGGACTAATGAAAAACTGTTTTTT. Its protein is CASSRQGTNEKLFF. The entire variable domain, with the rest obtained from reference TRBV11-3 and TRBJ1-4, is as follows: EAGVVQSPRYKIIEKKQPVAFWCNPISGHNTLYWYLQNLGQGPELLIRYENEEAVDDSQLPKDRFSAERLKGVDSTLKIQPAELGDSAVYLCASSRQGTNEKLFFGSGTQLSVL.

In its sample, this clone was seen once. The chain links TRBV29-1 to TRBJ2-1, with 15 bases matching TRBD2. CDR3 length equals 18 residues. Germline-derived CDR1 and CDR2 are SQVTM and ANQGSEA. The trim removed 6 bases at V and 0 bases at J, leaving 9 bases unmatched. CDR3 in amino acids: CSVAGLAGGPSSYNEQFF. In nucleotides, the CDR3 is TGCAGCGTCGCCGGACTAGCGGGGGGGCCGAGCTCCTACAATGAGCAGTTCTTC.

CDR3 DNA: TGTGCCAGCAGTGAAGCGAAAACTAAAACAGATACGCAGTATTTT. Its translation is CASSEAKTKTDTQYF. This chain uses TRBV2 with TRBJ2-3; D not resolved. The CDR3 is made up of 15 amino acids. Germline loops: CDR1 SNHLY, CDR2 FYNNEI. V lost 0 bases and J lost 3, with 10 bases in between.

The chain couples TRBV4-1 to TRBJ2-1; D unclear. The CDR3 totals 16 residues. Trimming removed 4 bases from V and 2 bases from J, with 15 bases in between. Germline-derived CDR1 and CDR2 are MGHRA and YSYEKL. CDR3 loop: CASSPTAALPYNEQFF. The DNA for the CDR3 is TGCGCCAGCAGCCCGACCGCCGCACTCCCCTACAATGAGCAGTTCTTC.

The chain links TRBV6-5 to TRBJ2-1; no clear D. Germline values: CDR1 MNHEY, CDR2 SVGAGI. V lost 6 bases to trimming and J lost 9 bases, with 12 bases between them. This CDR3 region has 12 residues. The DNA for the CDR3 is TGTGCCAGCAGGCGAGAGGTGGGTGAGCAGTTCTTC. Encoded protein: CASRREVGEQFF.

The DNA of the CDR3 is TGTGCCAGCAGCCCGGAGGGCAGGGTAGATGGCTACACCTTC. Translated: CASSPEGRVDGYTF. The chain joins TRBV7-9 to TRBJ1-2, with D perhaps TRBD1 (5 bases). Trimming cost V 5 bases and J 6 bases, with 16 bases left between them. CDR1 and CDR2 from the germline V gene are SEHNR and FQNEAQ (reference sequence). The CDR3 totals 14 residues.

The rearrangement links TRBV6-6 to TRBJ1-5; a weak D match, TRBD1 (5 bases). Trimming left V 7 bases short and J 2 bases short, with 12 bases between. Per germline, CDR1 MNHNY and CDR2 SVGAGI (reference sequence). The CDR3 runs 14 residues. The CDR3 bases are TGTGCCAGCACGAGGGGCGCGGGCAATCAGCCCCAGCATTTT. It translates to CASTRGAGNQPQHF.

The V and J genes are TRBV2 and TRBJ1-3, with D possibly being TRBD1 (5 bases). This CDR3 region has 16 residues. Per germline, CDR1 SNHLY and CDR2 FYNNEI. V dropped 4 bases and J dropped 4 bases, with 17 bases sitting between them. CDR3 amino acids: CASSGLGSREGNTIYF. CDR3 nucleotide sequence: TGTGCCAGCAGTGGGTTGGGTAGCAGGGAAGGAAACACCATATATTTT. Together with reference TRBV2 and TRBJ1-3, the CDR3 gives the full variable domain: EPEVTQTPSHQVTQMGQEVILRCVPISNHLYFYWYRQILGQKVEFLVSFYNNEISEKSEIFDDQFSVERPDGSNFTLKIRSTKLEDSAMYFCASSGLGSREGNTIYFGEGSWLTVV.

In this sample, this clone turned up once. The chain employs TRBV5-1 and TRBJ2-1; perhaps D is TRBD1 or TRBD2 (5 bases each). The V gene lost 0 bases and the J gene lost 8 bases, with 6 bases spanning the gap. Germline V gives CDR1 SGHRS, CDR2 YFSETQ. This CDR3 is built from 12 residues. The CDR3 reads CASSLGDDEQFF. CDR3 DNA sequence: TGCGCCAGCAGCTTGGGGGACGATGAGCAGTTCTTC.

The rearrangement uses TRBV5-1 and TRBJ2-3; 8 nucleotides align to TRBD2. Germline V gives CDR1 SGHRS, CDR2 YFSETQ. The CDR3 is 15 amino acids. Losses at the gene ends were 4 bases for V and 3 bases for J; bases not matched to a gene: 7. Here the CDR3 DNA reads TGCGCCAGCAGCGGCGGGGGGTTGGTGACAGATACGCAGTATTTT. Translated: CASSGGGLVTDTQYF.

The genes are TRBV28 and TRBJ1-4, with 7 bases identical to TRBD1. Looked up from germline, CDR1 is MDHEN and CDR2 is SYDVKM. With V trimmed by 0 bases and J by 0 bases, 4 bases remained unmatched. The CDR3 consists of 17 residues. The CDR3 sequence: CASSLWGRGATNEKLFF. CDR3 nucleotides: TGTGCCAGCAGTTTATGGGGCAGGGGGGCAACTAATGAAAAACTGTTTTTT.

The chain uses TRBV24-1 and TRBJ1-2, with TRBD1 identical over 7 bases. Per the germline V gene, CDR1 is KGHDR and CDR2 is SFDVKD. The CDR3 is 15 residues long. The junction had 8 bases not matched to a gene; V was cut back by 2 bases and J by 6 bases. In DNA form, the CDR3 reads TGTGCCACCAGTGATTCCAATGACAGGGTTAATGGCTACACCTTC. This codes for CATSDSNDRVNGYTF.